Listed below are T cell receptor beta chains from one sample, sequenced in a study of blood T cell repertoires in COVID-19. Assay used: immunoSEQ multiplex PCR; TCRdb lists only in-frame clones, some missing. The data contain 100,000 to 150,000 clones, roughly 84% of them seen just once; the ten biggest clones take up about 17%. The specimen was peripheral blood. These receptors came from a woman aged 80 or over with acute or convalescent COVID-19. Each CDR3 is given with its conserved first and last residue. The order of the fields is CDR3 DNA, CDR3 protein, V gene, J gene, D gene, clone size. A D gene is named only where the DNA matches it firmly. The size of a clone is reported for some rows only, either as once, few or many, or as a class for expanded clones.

DNA: TGCGCCAGCAGCCTACAGACAGGGCCCTACGAGCAGTACTTC
CDR3: CASSLQTGPYEQYF
V: TRBV5-1
J: TRBJ2-7
D: TRBD1
size: NA

DNA: TGTGCCAGCACCAGGCTGAATAGCAATCAGCCCCAGCATTTT
CDR3: CASTRLNSNQPQHF
V: TRBV2
J: TRBJ1-5
D: NA
size: few

DNA: TGTGCCAGCAGCCAAGGGCAGGGGAACTACGAGCAGTACTTC
CDR3: CASSQGQGNYEQYF
V: TRBV3-1/TRBV3-2
J: TRBJ2-7
D: NA
size: NA

DNA: TGTGCCAGCAGCGCCCAGGTGAATGGGGCCACTGAAGCTTTCTTT
CDR3: CASSAQVNGATEAFF
V: TRBV9
J: TRBJ1-1
D: NA
size: once

DNA: TGTGCCAGCAGCCCATCGCGCTCTGGAAACACCATATATTTT
CDR3: CASSPSRSGNTIYF
V: TRBV3-1/TRBV3-2
J: TRBJ1-3
D: NA
size: few

DNA: TGTGCCAGCTCAACGACAGGGGGCAATCAGCCCCAGCATTTT
CDR3: CASSTTGGNQPQHF
V: TRBV18
J: TRBJ1-5
D: TRBD1
size: NA

DNA: TGTGCCAGCAGCCAAGATCTGGGGAGAGGGGGTTCACCCCTCCACTTT
CDR3: CASSQDLGRGGSPLHF
V: TRBV3-1/TRBV3-2
J: TRBJ1-6
D: NA
size: NA

DNA: TGCGCCAGCACCCAGGGGACTGAAGCTTTCTTT
CDR3: CASTQGTEAFF
V: TRBV10-2
J: TRBJ1-1
D: NA
size: few

DNA: TGCGCCAGCAGCCAAGATACCAGCAGGGAGACCCAGTACTTC
CDR3: CASSQDTSRETQYF
V: TRBV4-3
J: TRBJ2-5
D: NA
size: few

DNA: TGTGCCAGCAGTCGCGGGACAGATTATGGCTACACCTTC
CDR3: CASSRGTDYGYTF
V: TRBV2
J: TRBJ1-2
D: TRBD1
size: NA

DNA: TGTGCCAGCAGCTTAGGAGACTTTACAGGGACCAAGGGGACCCAGTACTTC
CDR3: CASSLGDFTGTKGTQYF
V: TRBV7-6
J: TRBJ2-5
D: NA
size: NA

DNA: TGTGCCAGCAGTCAGGGACAGGCGCCCGAGATGGCTGAAGCTTTCTTT
CDR3: CASSQGQAPEMAEAFF
V: TRBV6-2/TRBV6-3
J: TRBJ1-1
D: TRBD1
size: NA

DNA: TGTGCCAGCAGTGGACAGGGGAGCGGCTACACCTTC
CDR3: CASSGQGSGYTF
V: TRBV2
J: TRBJ1-2
D: TRBD1
size: NA

DNA: TGTGCCAGCAGCCTACAGGGGGCTCGGGAAAAACTGTTTTTT
CDR3: CASSLQGAREKLFF
V: TRBV7-6
J: TRBJ1-4
D: TRBD1
size: once

DNA: TGTGCCAGCTCACCAGGTACCCGGAGCTCCTACAATGAGCAGTTCTTC
CDR3: CASSPGTRSSYNEQFF
V: TRBV18
J: TRBJ2-1
D: NA
size: NA

DNA: TGTGCCAGCAGCGTCGGGCAGGGGGTGAACTATGGCTACACCTTC
CDR3: CASSVGQGVNYGYTF
V: TRBV9
J: TRBJ1-2
D: TRBD1
size: NA

DNA: TGTGCCAGCAGCCCACTAGCGGGAAACTACAATGAGCAGTTCTTC
CDR3: CASSPLAGNYNEQFF
V: TRBV7-9
J: TRBJ2-1
D: TRBD2
size: NA

DNA: TGTGCCAGCAGCTTGGGACTGTGGGAGTTCTTC
CDR3: CASSLGLWEFF
V: TRBV5-5
J: TRBJ2-1
D: NA
size: few

DNA: TGCGCCAGCAGCTTGTGGGCAGGGGGGTCACCTAACTATGGCTACACCTTC
CDR3: CASSLWAGGSPNYGYTF
V: TRBV5-1
J: TRBJ1-2
D: TRBD1
size: NA

DNA: TGTGCCAGCAGCACACAGGGGTATGGCTACACCTTC
CDR3: CASSTQGYGYTF
V: TRBV7-2
J: TRBJ1-2
D: TRBD1
size: NA

DNA: TGTGCCAGCAGCTTGCGGACAGGGGGCGCTGGGGCCAACGTCCTGACTTTC
CDR3: CASSLRTGGAGANVLTF
V: TRBV11-2
J: TRBJ2-6
D: TRBD1
size: NA

DNA: TGTGCCAGCAGTAGAAGCCCGTGGGGCGGCGGAAACACCATATATTTT
CDR3: CASSRSPWGGGNTIYF
V: TRBV6-6
J: TRBJ1-3
D: NA
size: NA

DNA: TGTGCCAGCAGCACCCTTTCCGCGGACAGCGGCTACACCTTC
CDR3: CASSTLSADSGYTF
V: TRBV5-6
J: TRBJ1-2
D: NA
size: NA

DNA: TGTGCCAGCAGCCCCCCGCCTAGAGAGACCCAGTACTTC
CDR3: CASSPPPRETQYF
V: TRBV2
J: TRBJ2-5
D: NA
size: NA

DNA: TGTGCCACCAGCAGTTGGCAGGGGGAGAAAAGGGATCAGCCCCAGCATTTT
CDR3: CATSSWQGEKRDQPQHF
V: TRBV15
J: TRBJ1-5
D: TRBD1
size: NA

DNA: TGTGCCAGCAGCTTAGGGGGGGATCTTGGAAACACCATATATTTT
CDR3: CASSLGGDLGNTIYF
V: TRBV7-6
J: TRBJ1-3
D: NA
size: NA

DNA: TGTGCCAGCAGCTCCCCAGGGTGGATGAACACTGAAGCTTTCTTT
CDR3: CASSSPGWMNTEAFF
V: TRBV11-2
J: TRBJ1-1
D: NA
size: NA

DNA: TGCGCCAGCAGCCTGACAGGGACCTACGAGCAGTACTTC
CDR3: CASSLTGTYEQYF
V: TRBV5-1
J: TRBJ2-7
D: TRBD1
size: NA

DNA: TGCAGTGCCAGTCGTAGGAGGGAGAGCACAGATACGCAGTATTTT
CDR3: CSASRRRESTDTQYF
V: TRBV20-1
J: TRBJ2-3
D: NA
size: NA

DNA: TGTGCCAGCAGTTACCTACAGGTCATGAACACTGAAGCTTTCTTT
CDR3: CASSYLQVMNTEAFF
V: TRBV6-5
J: TRBJ1-1
D: NA
size: NA

DNA: TGTGCCAGCAGCTTAGCGCGGCTAGCGGGAAACAATGAGCAGTTCTTC
CDR3: CASSLARLAGNNEQFF
V: TRBV7-6
J: TRBJ2-1
D: TRBD2
size: NA

DNA: TGTGCCAGCAGCTTCAGGGGGGAGACCCAGTACTTC
CDR3: CASSFRGETQYF
V: TRBV7-2
J: TRBJ2-5
D: TRBD1
size: NA

DNA: TGTGCCAGCTCACCCCACCCGGGACAGAAAAACACTGAAGCTTTCTTT
CDR3: CASSPHPGQKNTEAFF
V: TRBV18
J: TRBJ1-1
D: TRBD1
size: NA

DNA: TGTGCCAGCAGCTTGCATGGTGGGAGGGGACGACCTTACGAGCAGTACTTC
CDR3: CASSLHGGRGRPYEQYF
V: TRBV5-5
J: TRBJ2-7
D: TRBD2
size: NA

DNA: TGTGCCAGCAGCTTAGCGTATCAGGGGGCGCATCAGGAGACCCAGTACTTC
CDR3: CASSLAYQGAHQETQYF
V: TRBV7-9
J: TRBJ2-5
D: TRBD1
size: NA

DNA: TGCGCCAGCAGCCCAATGGGGGGGCCTAACACTGAAGCTTTCTTT
CDR3: CASSPMGGPNTEAFF
V: TRBV5-1
J: TRBJ1-1
D: NA
size: NA

DNA: TGTGCCTGGGCCGGGGGGGACTATGGCTACACCTTC
CDR3: CAWAGGDYGYTF
V: TRBV30
J: TRBJ1-2
D: NA
size: NA

DNA: TGTGCCAGCAGCCAAGACCCCTACGGGAGGGCAGATACGCAGTATTTT
CDR3: CASSQDPYGRADTQYF
V: TRBV14
J: TRBJ2-3
D: TRBD2
size: NA

DNA: TGTGCCAGCAGCATCAGGGACAGGGGGCGTTACTATGGCTACACCTTC
CDR3: CASSIRDRGRYYGYTF
V: TRBV5-4
J: TRBJ1-2
D: TRBD1
size: NA

DNA: TGTGCCAGCAGTTACTCCGGGACTAGCTTTGATACGCAGTATTTT
CDR3: CASSYSGTSFDTQYF
V: TRBV6-5
J: TRBJ2-3
D: TRBD2
size: NA

DNA: TGTGCCAGTCGGGGACAGCCGTCTAACTATGGCTACACCTTC
CDR3: CASRGQPSNYGYTF
V: TRBV7-2
J: TRBJ1-2
D: TRBD1
size: NA

DNA: TGTGCCAGCAGGCGACTAGCGGGGGGGACCGGGGAGCTGTTTTTT
CDR3: CASRRLAGGTGELFF
V: TRBV6-5
J: TRBJ2-2
D: TRBD2
size: NA

DNA: TGTGCCAGCAGCGTAGGACCGGCACTACGCACAGATACGCAGTATTTT
CDR3: CASSVGPALRTDTQYF
V: TRBV9
J: TRBJ2-3
D: NA
size: NA

DNA: TGTGCCAGCAGCTTAGCGCGAGGCGGGTCTGGGGCCAACGTCCTGACTTTC
CDR3: CASSLARGGSGANVLTF
V: TRBV7-9
J: TRBJ2-6
D: NA
size: NA

DNA: TGTGCCAGCAGCATGCGCGATGAGCAGTTCTTC
CDR3: CASSMRDEQFF
V: TRBV11-3
J: TRBJ2-1
D: NA
size: NA

DNA: TGTGCCAGCAGCTTGTTTGGGACAGGGGGGATATACGAGCAGTACTTC
CDR3: CASSLFGTGGIYEQYF
V: TRBV5-6
J: TRBJ2-7
D: TRBD1
size: many

DNA: TGTGCCAGCTCACCAGGTCCTGGGCGTGAAGCTTTCTTT
CDR3: CASSPGPGREAFF
V: TRBV18
J: TRBJ1-1
D: NA
size: few

DNA: TGTGCCAGCAGAAAAGGGGCTGGGACAGGAGTGTCCTATGGCTACACCTTC
CDR3: CASRKGAGTGVSYGYTF
V: TRBV7-9
J: TRBJ1-2
D: TRBD1
size: NA

DNA: TGTGCCAGCAGCCGGAATCAGGGGGCAGCTAACACCGGGGAGCTGTTTTTT
CDR3: CASSRNQGAANTGELFF
V: TRBV3-1/TRBV3-2
J: TRBJ2-2
D: TRBD1
size: few

DNA: TGTGCTAGTGGCCAGACAGGGGGTGGGTACGAGCAGTACTTC
CDR3: CASGQTGGGYEQYF
V: TRBV12-5
J: TRBJ2-7
D: TRBD1
size: NA

DNA: TGCGCCAGCAGCCAAGGAGGGCTTCCTAATGAAAAACTGTTTTTT
CDR3: CASSQGGLPNEKLFF
V: TRBV4-1
J: TRBJ1-4
D: NA
size: NA

DNA: TGTGCCAGCAGTGTTAACAGGCAACCTTCTAACTATGGCTACACCTTC
CDR3: CASSVNRQPSNYGYTF
V: TRBV6-1
J: TRBJ1-2
D: NA
size: NA

DNA: TGTGCCAGCAGCCAAGCTAGCTCAGATACGCAGTATTTT
CDR3: CASSQASSDTQYF
V: TRBV3-1/TRBV3-2
J: TRBJ2-3
D: NA
size: NA